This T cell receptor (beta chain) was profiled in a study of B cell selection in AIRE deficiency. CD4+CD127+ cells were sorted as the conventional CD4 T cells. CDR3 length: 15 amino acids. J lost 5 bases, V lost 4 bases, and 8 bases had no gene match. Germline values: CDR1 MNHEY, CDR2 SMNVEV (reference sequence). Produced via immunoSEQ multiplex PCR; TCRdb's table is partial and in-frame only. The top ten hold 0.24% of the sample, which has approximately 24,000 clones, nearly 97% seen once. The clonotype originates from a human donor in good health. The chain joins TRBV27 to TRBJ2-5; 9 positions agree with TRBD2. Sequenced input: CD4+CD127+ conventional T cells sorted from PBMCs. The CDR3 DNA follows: TGTGCCAGCAGTTCGCCGACTAGCGGCGAGGAGACCCAGTACTTC. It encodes CASSSPTSGEETQYF.